This TCR beta chain appears in the sequencing data of a study of blood T cell repertoires in COVID-19. As for the study in general: PBMCs, B-cell-depleted T cells, or T cells provided the cDNA or gDNA that made up the material.

J was trimmed by 4 bases and V by 1 base; bases with no gene match: 1. CDR1 and CDR2 (germline): MGHRA, YSYEKL. The length of the CDR3 is 13 residues. Only in-frame clones appear in the TCRdb table, and some are missing; sequencing was by immunoSEQ multiplex PCR. This repertoire shows 390,000 or so clones, around 92% found once; its top ten account for 3%. The sample comprised peripheral blood. This chain uses TRBV4-1 with TRBJ2-7; 7 nucleotides match TRBD1. The clonotype comes from a woman aged 30 to 39 with COVID-19, enrolled during active disease. CDR3 sequence: CASSQAQGYEQYV. CDR3 coding DNA: TGCGCCAGCAGCCAAGCACAGGGGTACGAGCAGTACGTC.